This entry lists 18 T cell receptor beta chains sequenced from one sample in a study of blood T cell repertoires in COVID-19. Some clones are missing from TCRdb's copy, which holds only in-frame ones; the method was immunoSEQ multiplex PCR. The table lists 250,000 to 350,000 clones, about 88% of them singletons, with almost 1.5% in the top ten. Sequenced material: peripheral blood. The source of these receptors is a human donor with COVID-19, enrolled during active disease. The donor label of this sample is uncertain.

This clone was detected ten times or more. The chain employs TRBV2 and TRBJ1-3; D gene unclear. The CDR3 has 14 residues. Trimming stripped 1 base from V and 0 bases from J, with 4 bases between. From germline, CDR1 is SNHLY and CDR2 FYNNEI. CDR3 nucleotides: TGTGCCAGCAGTGAAGAGAGCTCTGGAAACACCATATATTTT. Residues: CASSEESSGNTIYF.

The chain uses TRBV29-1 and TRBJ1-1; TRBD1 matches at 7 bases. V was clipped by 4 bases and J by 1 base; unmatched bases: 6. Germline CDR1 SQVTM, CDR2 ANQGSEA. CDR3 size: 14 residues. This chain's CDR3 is CSVVRQGTNTEAFF. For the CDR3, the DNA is TGCAGCGTTGTGAGACAGGGAACGAACACTGAAGCTTTCTTT.

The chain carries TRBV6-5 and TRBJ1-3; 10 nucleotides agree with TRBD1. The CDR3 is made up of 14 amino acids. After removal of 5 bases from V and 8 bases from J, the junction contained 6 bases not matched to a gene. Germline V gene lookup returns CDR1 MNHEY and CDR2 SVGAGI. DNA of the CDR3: TGTGCCAGCAGTCCGGACAGGGGGTTGGACACCATATATTTT. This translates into CASSPDRGLDTIYF.

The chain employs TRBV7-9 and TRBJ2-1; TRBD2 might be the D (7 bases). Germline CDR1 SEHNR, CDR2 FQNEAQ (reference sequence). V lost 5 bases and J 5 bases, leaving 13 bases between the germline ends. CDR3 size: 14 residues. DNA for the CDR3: TGTGCCAGCAGCACAGGGACTAAGGACAATGAGCAGTTCTTC. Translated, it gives CASSTGTKDNEQFF.

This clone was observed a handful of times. The CDR3 nucleotides are TGTGCCAGCAGTGCGACCCGGGACAGAGGGTCAGAGACCCAGTACTTC. It specifies CASSATRDRGSETQYF. This rearrangement joins TRBV25-1 to TRBJ2-5, with 7 bases aligning to TRBD1. CDR3 length equals 16 residues. The V segment lost 4 bases and the J segment 4 bases; nucleotides outside the gene matches: 12. The germline CDR1 and CDR2 sequences are MGHDK and SYGVNS. Using reference TRBV25-1 and TRBJ2-5 for the parts outside the CDR3, the full variable domain is EADIYQTPRYLVIGTGKKITLECSQTMGHDKMYWYQQDPGMELHLIHYSYGVNSTEKGDLSSESTVSRIRTEHFPLTLESARPSHTSQYLCASSATRDRGSETQYFGPGTRLLVL.

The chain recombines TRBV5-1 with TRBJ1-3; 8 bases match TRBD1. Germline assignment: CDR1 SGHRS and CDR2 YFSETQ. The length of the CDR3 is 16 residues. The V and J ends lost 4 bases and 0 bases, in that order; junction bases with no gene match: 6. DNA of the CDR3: TGCGCCAGCAGCCTCGGGACAGGTACCTCTGGAAACACCATATATTTT. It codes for CASSLGTGTSGNTIYF.

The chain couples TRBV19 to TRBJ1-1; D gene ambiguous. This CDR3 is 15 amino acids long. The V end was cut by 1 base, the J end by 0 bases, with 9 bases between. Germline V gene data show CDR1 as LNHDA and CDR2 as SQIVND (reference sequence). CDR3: CASSIGSTLNTEAFF. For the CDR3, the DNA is TGTGCCAGTAGTATAGGTTCTACTTTGAACACTGAAGCTTTCTTT.

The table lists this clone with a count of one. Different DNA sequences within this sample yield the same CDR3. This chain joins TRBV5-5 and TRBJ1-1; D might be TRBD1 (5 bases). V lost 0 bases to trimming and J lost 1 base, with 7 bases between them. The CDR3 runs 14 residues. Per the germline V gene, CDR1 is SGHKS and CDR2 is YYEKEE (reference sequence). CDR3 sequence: CASSLGQKNTEAFF. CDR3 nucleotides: TGTGCCAGCAGCTTGGGACAGAAGAACACTGAAGCTTTCTTT.

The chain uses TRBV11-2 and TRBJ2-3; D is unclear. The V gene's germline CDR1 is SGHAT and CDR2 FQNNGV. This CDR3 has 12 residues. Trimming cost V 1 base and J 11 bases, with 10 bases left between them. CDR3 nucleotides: TGTGCCAGCAGCTTAGTGAGGAGCTGGCAGTATTTT. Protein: CASSLVRSWQYF.

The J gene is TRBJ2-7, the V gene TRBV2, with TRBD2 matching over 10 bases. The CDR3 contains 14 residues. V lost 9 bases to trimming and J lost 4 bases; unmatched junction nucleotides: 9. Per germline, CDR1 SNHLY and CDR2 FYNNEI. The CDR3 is CASKLAGVLYEQYF. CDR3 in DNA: TGTGCCAGTAAGCTAGCGGGAGTTCTGTACGAGCAGTACTTC.

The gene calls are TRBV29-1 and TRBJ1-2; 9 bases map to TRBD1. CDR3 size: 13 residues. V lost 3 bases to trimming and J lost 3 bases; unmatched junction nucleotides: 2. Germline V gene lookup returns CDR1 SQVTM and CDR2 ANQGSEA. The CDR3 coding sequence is TGCAGCGTTGAGAGGACAGGGGACTATGGCTACACCTTC. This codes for CSVERTGDYGYTF.

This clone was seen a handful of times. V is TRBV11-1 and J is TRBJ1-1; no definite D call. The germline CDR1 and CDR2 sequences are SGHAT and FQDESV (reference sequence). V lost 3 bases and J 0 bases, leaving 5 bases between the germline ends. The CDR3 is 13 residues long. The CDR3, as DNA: TGTGCCAGCAGCTTGTTCGTGAACACTGAAGCTTTCTTT. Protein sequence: CASSLFVNTEAFF. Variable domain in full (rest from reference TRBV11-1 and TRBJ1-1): EAEVAQSPRYKITEKSQAVAFWCDPISGHATLYWYRQILGQGPELLVQFQDESVVDDSQLPKDRFSAERLKGVDSTLKIQPAELGDSAMYLCASSLFVNTEAFFGQGTRLTVV.

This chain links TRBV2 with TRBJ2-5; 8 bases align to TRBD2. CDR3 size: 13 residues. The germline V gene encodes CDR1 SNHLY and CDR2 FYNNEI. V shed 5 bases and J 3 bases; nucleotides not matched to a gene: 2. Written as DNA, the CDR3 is TGTGCCAGCAGTAAACTAGCGGAAGAGACCCAGTACTTC. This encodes CASSKLAEETQYF.

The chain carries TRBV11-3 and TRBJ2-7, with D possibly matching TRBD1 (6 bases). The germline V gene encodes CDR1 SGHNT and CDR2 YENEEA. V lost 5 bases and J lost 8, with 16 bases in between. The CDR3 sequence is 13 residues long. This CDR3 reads CASSPAIRDKQYF. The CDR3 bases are TGTGCCAGCAGCCCCGCCATTAGGGACAAGCAGTACTTC.

CDR3 amino acids: CASSLMVGTRCRNIQYF. CDR3 coding DNA: TGTGCCAGCAGCTTAATGGTGGGTACCAGGTGTCGAAACATTCAGTACTTC. This chain links TRBV7-3 with TRBJ2-4; D gene ambiguous. CDR3 length equals 17 residues. Trimming shortened V by 1 base and J by 6 bases, and 19 bases separated the two germline ends. In germline, CDR1 is SGHTA, CDR2 FQGTGA.

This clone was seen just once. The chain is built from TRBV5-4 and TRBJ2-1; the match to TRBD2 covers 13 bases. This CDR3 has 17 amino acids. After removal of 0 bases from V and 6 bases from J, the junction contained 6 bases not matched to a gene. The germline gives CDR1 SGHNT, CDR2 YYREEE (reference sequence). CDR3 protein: CASSLGGGLAGFNEQFF. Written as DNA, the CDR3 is TGTGCCAGCAGCTTGGGGGGGGGACTAGCGGGATTCAATGAGCAGTTCTTC.

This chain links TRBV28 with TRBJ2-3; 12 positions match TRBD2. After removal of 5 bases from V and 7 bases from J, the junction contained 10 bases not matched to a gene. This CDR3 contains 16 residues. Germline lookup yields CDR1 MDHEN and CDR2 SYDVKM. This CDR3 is CASSHPGLAGSNTQYF. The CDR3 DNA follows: TGTGCCAGCAGTCACCCGGGACTAGCGGGCTCAAATACGCAGTATTTT. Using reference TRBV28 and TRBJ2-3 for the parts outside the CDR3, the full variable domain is DVKVTQSSRYLVKRTGEKVFLECVQDMDHENMFWYRQDPGLGLRLIYFSYDVKMKEKGDIPEGYSVSREKKERFSLILESASTNQTSMYLCASSHPGLAGSNTQYFGPGTRLTVL.

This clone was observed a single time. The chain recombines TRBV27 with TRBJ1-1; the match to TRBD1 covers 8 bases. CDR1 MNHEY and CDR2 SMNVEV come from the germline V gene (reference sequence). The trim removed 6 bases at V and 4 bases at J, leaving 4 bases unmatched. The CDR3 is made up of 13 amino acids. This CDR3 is CASREDRATEAFF. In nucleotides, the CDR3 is TGTGCCAGCAGGGAGGACAGGGCCACTGAAGCTTTCTTT.